This is a list of T cell receptor beta chains from one sample in a study of read filtering for tumor transcriptome and immune sequencing. Each CDR3 protein is one row after TCRdb ran MiXCR on the reads. The table lists 100,000 to 150,000 distinct CDR3 sequences, roughly an eighth of them singletons. Sample: a population of CD138-negative cells sorted from bone marrow. Receptor source: a donor at least 40 years old with multiple myeloma. CDR3s include the opening cysteine and the closing phenylalanine or tryptophan. The D gene is left open where the match is weak. A clone size is listed for some rows: how often the clone was seen (once, few, many), or a class if it is expanded.

V: TRBV24-1
size: NA
J: TRBJ2-2
D: NA
CDR3: CAARDSGRPTGELFF
DNA: TGTGCCGCCAGGGACTCGGGAAGACCAACCGGGGAGCTGTTTTTT

V: TRBV20-1
size: NA
J: TRBJ1-1
D: NA
CDR3: CSVQGLNTEAFF
DNA: TGCAGTGTTCAGGGACTGAACACTGAAGCTTTCTTT

V: TRBV19
size: many
J: TRBJ1-5
D: NA
CDR3: CASSMESNQPQHF
DNA: TGTGCCAGTAGTATGGAGAGCAATCAGCCCCAGCATTTT

V: TRBV6-2/TRBV6-3
size: NA
J: TRBJ2-3
D: TRBD1
CDR3: CASGDRGRSADTQYF
DNA: TGTGCCAGCGGAGACAGGGGGCGTTCGGCAGATACGCAGTATTTT

V: TRBV20-1
size: many
J: TRBJ1-5
D: NA
CDR3: CSARDRQVNQPQHF
DNA: TGCAGTGCTAGAGATCGGCAGGTCAATCAGCCCCAGCATTTT

V: TRBV7-9
size: many
J: TRBJ2-1
D: TRBD2
CDR3: CASSSRLAGGIISSSYNEQFF
DNA: TGTGCCAGCAGCTCCCGACTAGCGGGAGGAATCATCTCAAGCTCCTACAATGAGCAGTTCTTC

V: TRBV29-1
size: NA
J: TRBJ1-1
D: NA
CDR3: CSVVALNTEAFF
DNA: TGCAGCGTTGTGGCTTTGAACACTGAAGCTTTCTTT

V: TRBV24-1
size: many
J: TRBJ2-4
D: TRBD2
CDR3: CATSWMAGVENIQYF
DNA: TGTGCCACCTCATGGATGGCGGGAGTGGAAAACATTCAGTACTTC

V: TRBV7-9
size: many
J: TRBJ2-7
D: NA
CDR3: CASSFPQDSTYEQYF
DNA: TGTGCCAGCAGCTTCCCCCAGGACAGTACCTACGAGCAGTACTTC

V: TRBV5-5
size: many
J: TRBJ2-4
D: TRBD1
CDR3: CASSLEGQGLRNIQYF
DNA: TGTGCCAGCAGCTTGGAGGGACAGGGGCTGCGAAACATTCAGTACTTC

V: TRBV3-1
size: many
J: TRBJ2-7
D: NA
CDR3: CASSHGIGSASYEQYF
DNA: TGTGCCAGCAGCCATGGGATAGGCAGCGCTTCCTACGAGCAGTACTTC

V: TRBV29-1
size: many
J: TRBJ2-7
D: TRBD2
CDR3: CSVEDNREGHYEQYF
DNA: TGCAGCGTTGAAGACAACCGGGAGGGACACTACGAGCAGTACTTC

V: TRBV10-1
size: many
J: TRBJ2-7
D: TRBD2
CDR3: CASSDLPREGYEQYF
DNA: TGCGCCAGCAGTGATCTGCCGCGGGAGGGCTACGAGCAGTACTTC

V: TRBV14
size: many
J: TRBJ2-7
D: TRBD2
CDR3: CASSQAGGLYEQYF
DNA: TGTGCCAGCAGCCAAGCGGGAGGGCTCTACGAGCAGTACTTC

V: TRBV15
size: NA
J: TRBJ2-1
D: TRBD2
CDR3: CATSRGFSGSYNEQFF
DNA: TGTGCCACCAGCAGAGGGTTTAGCGGGAGCTACAATGAGCAGTTCTTC

V: TRBV27
size: many
J: TRBJ2-1
D: NA
CDR3: CASSFLQGYEQFF
DNA: TGTGCCAGCAGTTTCCTACAGGGCTATGAGCAGTTCTTC

V: TRBV19
size: many
J: TRBJ2-3
D: NA
CDR3: CASKKTATDTQYF
DNA: TGTGCCAGTAAGAAAACCGCCACAGATACGCAGTATTTT

V: TRBV7-2
size: many
J: TRBJ1-1
D: NA
CDR3: CASSHPGTLNTEAFF
DNA: TGTGCCAGCAGCCACCCCGGGACGTTGAACACTGAAGCTTTCTTT

V: TRBV7-3
size: many
J: TRBJ2-2
D: NA
CDR3: CASSPTTGELFF
DNA: TGTGCCAGCAGCCCTACTACCGGGGAGCTGTTTTTT

V: TRBV5-5
size: NA
J: TRBJ2-7
D: NA
CDR3: CASNLATRPGPGYNF
DNA: TGTGCCAGCAATTTGGCCACACGACCGGGCCCTGGGTATAACTTC

V: TRBV29-1
size: many
J: TRBJ1-2
D: TRBD1
CDR3: CSVGGQGAYGYTF
DNA: TGCAGCGTTGGAGGACAGGGTGCCTATGGCTACACCTTC

V: TRBV20-1
size: many
J: TRBJ2-1
D: NA
CDR3: CSAHNPYGGNNEQFF
DNA: TGCAGTGCTCATAATCCCTACGGGGGCAACAATGAGCAGTTCTTC

V: TRBV10-1
size: many
J: TRBJ2-1
D: NA
CDR3: CASSPGGANEQFF
DNA: TGCGCCAGCAGTCCCGGCGGGGCGAATGAGCAGTTCTTC

V: TRBV5-4
size: many
J: TRBJ2-1
D: TRBD2
CDR3: CASSPRAGPSNEQFF
DNA: TGTGCCAGCAGCCCTCGAGCGGGACCCTCCAATGAGCAGTTCTTC

V: TRBV6-5
size: few
J: TRBJ2-2
D: TRBD1
CDR3: CASSSDLTGGETGELFF
DNA: TGTGCCAGCAGCTCAGATCTTACAGGGGGCGAGACCGGGGAGCTGTTTTTT

V: TRBV29-1
size: NA
J: TRBJ1-2
D: NA
CDR3: CSVEDPIGYYGYTF
DNA: TGCAGCGTTGAAGATCCGATCGGATACTATGGCTACACCTTC

V: TRBV20-1
size: few
J: TRBJ2-7
D: NA
CDR3: CSARGASRYEQYF
DNA: TGCAGTGCTAGAGGGGCTAGCAGGTACGAGCAGTACTTC

V: TRBV29-1
size: few
J: TRBJ2-7
D: TRBD1
CDR3: CSVGRDRGTYEQYF
DNA: TGCAGCGTTGGCCGGGACAGGGGAACCTACGAGCAGTACTTC

V: TRBV30
size: many
J: TRBJ1-3
D: NA
CDR3: CAWKKAGNTIYF
DNA: TGTGCCTGGAAAAAGGCTGGAAACACCATATATTTT

V: TRBV4-3
size: many
J: TRBJ2-1
D: TRBD2
CDR3: CASSQRLAGDEQFF
DNA: TGCGCCAGCAGCCAACGACTAGCGGGAGATGAGCAGTTCTTC

V: TRBV7-9
size: NA
J: TRBJ1-5
D: NA
CDR3: CASSLVPSEEGQPQHF
DNA: TGTGCCAGCAGCTTAGTACCCTCCGAGGAGGGTCAGCCCCAGCACTTT